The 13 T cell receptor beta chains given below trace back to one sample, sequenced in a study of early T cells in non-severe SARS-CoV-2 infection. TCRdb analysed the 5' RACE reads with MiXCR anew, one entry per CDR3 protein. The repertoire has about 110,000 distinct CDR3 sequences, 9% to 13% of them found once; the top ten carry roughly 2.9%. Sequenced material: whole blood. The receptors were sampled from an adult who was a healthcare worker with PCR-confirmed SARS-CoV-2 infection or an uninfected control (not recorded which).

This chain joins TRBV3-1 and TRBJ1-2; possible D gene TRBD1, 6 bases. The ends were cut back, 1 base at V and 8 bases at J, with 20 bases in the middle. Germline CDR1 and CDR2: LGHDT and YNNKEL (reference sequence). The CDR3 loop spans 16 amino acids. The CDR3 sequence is CASSQATAGVNGGYTF. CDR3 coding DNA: TGTGCCAGCAGCCAAGCCACGGCAGGGGTGAATGGCGGCTACACCTTC.

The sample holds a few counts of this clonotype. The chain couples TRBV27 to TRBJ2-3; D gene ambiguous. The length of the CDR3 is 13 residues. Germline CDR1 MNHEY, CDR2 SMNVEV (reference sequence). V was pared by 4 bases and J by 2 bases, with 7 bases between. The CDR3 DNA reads TGTGCCAGCAGTTGGCAGATCACAGATACGCAGTATTTT. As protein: CASSWQITDTQYF.

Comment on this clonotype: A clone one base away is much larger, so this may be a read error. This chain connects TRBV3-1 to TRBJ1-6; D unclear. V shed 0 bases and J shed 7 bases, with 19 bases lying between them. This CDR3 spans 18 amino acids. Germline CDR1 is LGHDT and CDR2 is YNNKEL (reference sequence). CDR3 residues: CASSQDWHGAPKNSPLHF. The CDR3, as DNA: TGTGCCAGCAGCCAAGATTGGCATGGCGCACCTAAAAATTCACCCCTCCACTTT.

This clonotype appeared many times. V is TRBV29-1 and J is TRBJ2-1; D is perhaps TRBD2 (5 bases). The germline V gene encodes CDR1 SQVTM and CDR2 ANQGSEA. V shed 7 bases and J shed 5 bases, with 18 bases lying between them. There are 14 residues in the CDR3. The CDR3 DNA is TGCAGCGACCTAGGAGCGGAGTCCCACAATGAGCAGTTCTTC. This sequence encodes CSDLGAESHNEQFF.

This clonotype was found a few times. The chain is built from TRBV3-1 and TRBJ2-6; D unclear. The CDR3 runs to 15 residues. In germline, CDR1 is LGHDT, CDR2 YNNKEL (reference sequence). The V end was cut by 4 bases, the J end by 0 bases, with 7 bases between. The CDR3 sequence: CASSPVNSGANVLTF. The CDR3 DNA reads TGTGCCAGCAGCCCGGTCAACTCTGGGGCCAACGTCCTGACTTTC.

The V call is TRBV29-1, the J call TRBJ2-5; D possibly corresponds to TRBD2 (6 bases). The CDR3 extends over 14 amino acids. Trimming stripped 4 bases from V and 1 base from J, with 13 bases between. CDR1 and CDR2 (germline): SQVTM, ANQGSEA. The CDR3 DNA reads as TGCAGCGTTGGGGGATGGGACTTCCAAGAGACCCAGTACTTC. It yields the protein CSVGGWDFQETQYF.

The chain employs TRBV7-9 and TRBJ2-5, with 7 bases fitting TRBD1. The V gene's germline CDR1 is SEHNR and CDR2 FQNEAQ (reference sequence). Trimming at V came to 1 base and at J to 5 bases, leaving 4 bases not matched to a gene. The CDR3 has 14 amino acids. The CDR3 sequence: CASSLVPQGETQYF. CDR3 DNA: TGTGCCAGCAGCTTAGTTCCACAGGGGGAGACCCAGTACTTC.

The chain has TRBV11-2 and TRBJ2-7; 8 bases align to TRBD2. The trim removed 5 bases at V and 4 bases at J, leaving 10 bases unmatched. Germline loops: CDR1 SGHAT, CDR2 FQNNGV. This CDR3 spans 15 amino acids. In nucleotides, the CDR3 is TGTGCCAGCAGCGCCTACACCGGGACTAGTTACGAGCAGTACTTC. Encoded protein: CASSAYTGTSYEQYF.

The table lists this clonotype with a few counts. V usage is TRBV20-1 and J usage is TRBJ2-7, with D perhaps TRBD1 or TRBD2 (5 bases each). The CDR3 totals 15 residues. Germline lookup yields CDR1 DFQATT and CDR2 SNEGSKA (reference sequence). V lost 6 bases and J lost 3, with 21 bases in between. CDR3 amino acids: CSATGTDQIFYEQYF. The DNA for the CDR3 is TGCAGTGCGACCGGGACCGATCAAATCTTCTACGAGCAGTACTTC.

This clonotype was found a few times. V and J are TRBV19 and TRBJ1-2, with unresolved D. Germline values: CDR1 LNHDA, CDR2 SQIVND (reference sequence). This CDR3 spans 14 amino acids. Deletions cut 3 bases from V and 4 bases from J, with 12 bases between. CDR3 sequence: CASSILGSSYGYTF. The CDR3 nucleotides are TGTGCCAGTAGTATTCTCGGCAGTTCCTATGGCTACACCTTC.

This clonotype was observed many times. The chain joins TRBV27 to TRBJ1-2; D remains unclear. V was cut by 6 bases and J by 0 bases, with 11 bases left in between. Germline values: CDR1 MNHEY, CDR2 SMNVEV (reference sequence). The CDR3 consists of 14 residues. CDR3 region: CASSRKPTNYGYTF. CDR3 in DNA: TGTGCCAGCAGCCGGAAACCAACTAACTATGGCTACACCTTC.

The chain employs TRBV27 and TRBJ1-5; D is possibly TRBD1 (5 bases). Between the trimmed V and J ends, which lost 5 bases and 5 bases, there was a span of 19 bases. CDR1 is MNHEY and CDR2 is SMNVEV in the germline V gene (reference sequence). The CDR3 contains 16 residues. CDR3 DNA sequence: TGTGCCAGCAGTCCTATCGGGACGATTCTCGATCAGCCCCAGCATTTT. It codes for CASSPIGTILDQPQHF.

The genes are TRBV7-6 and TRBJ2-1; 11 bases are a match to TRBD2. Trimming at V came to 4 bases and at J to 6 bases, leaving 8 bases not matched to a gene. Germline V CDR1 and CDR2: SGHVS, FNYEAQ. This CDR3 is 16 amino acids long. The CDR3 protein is CASSSPSGRSTNEQFF. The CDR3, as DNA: TGTGCCAGCAGCTCCCCTAGCGGGAGGAGCACCAATGAGCAGTTCTTC.